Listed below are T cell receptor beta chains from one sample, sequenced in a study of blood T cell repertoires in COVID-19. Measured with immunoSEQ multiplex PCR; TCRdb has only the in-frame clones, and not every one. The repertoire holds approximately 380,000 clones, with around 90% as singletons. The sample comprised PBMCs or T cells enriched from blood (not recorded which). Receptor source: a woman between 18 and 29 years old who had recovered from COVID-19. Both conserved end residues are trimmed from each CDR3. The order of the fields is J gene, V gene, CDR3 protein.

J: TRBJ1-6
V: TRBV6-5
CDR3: ASSYLAEGNSPLH

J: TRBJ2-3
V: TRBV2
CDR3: ASSLRGDYTDTQY

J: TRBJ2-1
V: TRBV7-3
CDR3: ASSLTPTGSGYEQF

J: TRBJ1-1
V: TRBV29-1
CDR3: SVGTGTGALNTEAF

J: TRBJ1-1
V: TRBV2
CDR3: ASSFYSKNTEAF

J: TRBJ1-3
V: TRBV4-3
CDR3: ASSQERGSGNTIY

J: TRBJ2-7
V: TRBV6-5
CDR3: ASRPTRREQY

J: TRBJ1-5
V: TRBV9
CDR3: ASSARDNYQPQH

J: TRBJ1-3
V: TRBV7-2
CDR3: ASSLVGQTSGNTIY

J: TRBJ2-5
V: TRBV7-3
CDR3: ASSLGAQETQY

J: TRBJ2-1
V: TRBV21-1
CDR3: ASSRPLQTGDRSYNEQF

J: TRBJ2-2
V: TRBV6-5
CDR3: ASRGQDNTGELF

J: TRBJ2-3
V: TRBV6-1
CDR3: ASSDLKRKDTQY

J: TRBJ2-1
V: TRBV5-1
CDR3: ASSSLADEQF

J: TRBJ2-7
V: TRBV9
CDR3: ASSPPGQGLEQY

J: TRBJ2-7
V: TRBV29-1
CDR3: SAHRGYEQY

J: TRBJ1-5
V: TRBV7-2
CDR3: ASSRGAVTGGLEPQH

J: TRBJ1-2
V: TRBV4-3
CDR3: ASSPPGTGTPGGYT

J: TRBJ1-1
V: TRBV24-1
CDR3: ATERRANTEAF

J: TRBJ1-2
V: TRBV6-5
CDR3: ASSLNPGQGYGYT

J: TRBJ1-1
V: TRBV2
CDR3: ASKQTGNTEAF

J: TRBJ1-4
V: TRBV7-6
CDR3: ASSLAGGNEKLF

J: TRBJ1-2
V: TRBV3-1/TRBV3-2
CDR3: ASSQSDTFNGYT

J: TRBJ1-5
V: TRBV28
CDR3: ASSPGTGYNQPQH

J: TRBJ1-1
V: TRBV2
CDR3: ASRETGVTEAF

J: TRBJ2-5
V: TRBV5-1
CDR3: ASSPQRQGVYQETQY

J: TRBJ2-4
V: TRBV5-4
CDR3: ASSFPGELNIQY

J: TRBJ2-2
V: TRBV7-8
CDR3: ASSTRKKTGGETGELF

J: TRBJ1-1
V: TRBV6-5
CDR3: ASSLFIDTEAF

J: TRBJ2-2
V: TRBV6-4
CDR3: ASSDSRGDGGELF

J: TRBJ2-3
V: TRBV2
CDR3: ASSEMGWGTDTQY

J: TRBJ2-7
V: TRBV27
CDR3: ASSRDSSYEQY

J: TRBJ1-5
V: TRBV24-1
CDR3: ATSDRDRDNQPQH

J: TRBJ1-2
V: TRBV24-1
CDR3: AASGQGNYGYT

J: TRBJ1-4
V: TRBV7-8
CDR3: ASSTGQGGGNEKLF

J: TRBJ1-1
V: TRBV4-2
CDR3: ASSRPEDRVDTEAF

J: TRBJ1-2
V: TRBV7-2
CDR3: ASSLAWDSYYGYT

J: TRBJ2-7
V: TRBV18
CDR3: ASSPAGGPPEQY

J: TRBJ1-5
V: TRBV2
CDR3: ANSEALGEVQPQH

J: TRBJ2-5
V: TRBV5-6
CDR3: ASSLPQDREETQY

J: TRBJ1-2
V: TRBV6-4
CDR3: ASSEGPGQGARGYT

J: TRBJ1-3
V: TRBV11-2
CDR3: ASSSTDFSGNTIY

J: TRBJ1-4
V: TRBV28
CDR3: ASSPYRGEKLF

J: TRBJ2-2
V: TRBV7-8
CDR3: ASSRTDTGELF

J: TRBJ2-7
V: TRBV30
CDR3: AWSVQPGGEQY

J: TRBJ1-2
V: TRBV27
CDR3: ASSFRGAGGHGYT

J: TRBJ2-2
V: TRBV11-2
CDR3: ASSFYRGTGGLGELF

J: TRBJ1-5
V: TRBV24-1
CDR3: ATSDHSSNQPQH

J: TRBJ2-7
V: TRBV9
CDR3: ASSAPGQTYEQY

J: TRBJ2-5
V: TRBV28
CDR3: ASTVSGVGETQY

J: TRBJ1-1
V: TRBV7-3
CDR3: ASSLGDRDTEAF

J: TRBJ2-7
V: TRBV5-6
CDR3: ASSSANSQHEQY

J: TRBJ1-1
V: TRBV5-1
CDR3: ASGTGGMVRNTEAF

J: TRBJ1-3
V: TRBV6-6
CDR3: ASTRGHLSSGNTIY

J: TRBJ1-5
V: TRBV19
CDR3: ASSSTGSRIGVTQPQH

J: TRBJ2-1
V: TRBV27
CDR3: ASSVAGGYSYNEQF